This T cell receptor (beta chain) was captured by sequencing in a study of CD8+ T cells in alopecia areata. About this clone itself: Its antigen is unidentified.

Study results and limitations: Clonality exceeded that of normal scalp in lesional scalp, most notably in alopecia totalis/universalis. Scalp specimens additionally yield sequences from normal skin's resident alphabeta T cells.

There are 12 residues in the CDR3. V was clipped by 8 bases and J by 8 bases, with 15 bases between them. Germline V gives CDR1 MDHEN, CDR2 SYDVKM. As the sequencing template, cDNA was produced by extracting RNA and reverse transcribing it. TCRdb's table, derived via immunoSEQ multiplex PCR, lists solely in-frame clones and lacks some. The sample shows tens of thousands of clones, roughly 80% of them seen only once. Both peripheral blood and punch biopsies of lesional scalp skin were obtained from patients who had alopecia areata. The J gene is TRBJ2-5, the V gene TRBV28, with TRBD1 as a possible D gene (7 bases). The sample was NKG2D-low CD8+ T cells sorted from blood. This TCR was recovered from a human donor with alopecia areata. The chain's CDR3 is CASPPGGSTQYF. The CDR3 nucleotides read TGTGCCAGCCCCCCAGGGGGGAGTACCCAGTACTTC.